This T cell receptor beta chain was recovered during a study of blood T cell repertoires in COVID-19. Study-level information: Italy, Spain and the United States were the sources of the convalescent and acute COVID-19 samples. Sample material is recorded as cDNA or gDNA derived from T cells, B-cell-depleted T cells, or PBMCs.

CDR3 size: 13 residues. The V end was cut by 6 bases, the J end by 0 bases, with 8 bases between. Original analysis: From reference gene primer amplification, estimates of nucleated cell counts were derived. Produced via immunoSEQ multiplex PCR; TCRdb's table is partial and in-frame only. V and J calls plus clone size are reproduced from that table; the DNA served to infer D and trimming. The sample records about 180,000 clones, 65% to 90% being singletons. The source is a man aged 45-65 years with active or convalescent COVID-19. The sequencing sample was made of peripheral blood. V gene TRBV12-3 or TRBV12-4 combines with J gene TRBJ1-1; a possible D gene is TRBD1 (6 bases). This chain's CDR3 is CASRDSMNTEAFF. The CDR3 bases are TGTGCCAGCAGGGACAGCATGAACACTGAAGCTTTCTTT.